This T cell receptor beta chain derives from a study of long-term antiretroviral therapy in people with HIV. This CDR3 is 13 amino acids long. V was clipped by 7 bases and J by 4 bases; unmatched bases: 5. The germline V gene encodes CDR1 SNHLY and CDR2 FYNNEI. In the case of this clone: Antigen unknown.

Survey level was the resolution at which the v3.0 immunoSEQ assay ran. Method: immunoSEQ multiplex PCR; TCRdb's copy keeps in-frame clones and lacks some. Among approximately 20,000 clones listed, roughly four fifths were seen once. Study results and caveats: CDR3 length ranges were narrower in HIV repertoires than in controls.

Sampling of each donor yielded at least one pre-ART PBMC sample and at least two post-ART PBMC samples. Participants who had HIV were, without exception, treated in the United States. The sequence derives from a man over 45 with HIV. This chain links TRBV2 with TRBJ2-5; TRBD1 matches 8 bases. Specimen: unsorted PBMCs, collected 2.2 years after starting antiretroviral therapy. CDR3 region: CASKLGQGETQYF. Written as DNA, the CDR3 is TGTGCCAGCAAGCTTGGACAGGGAGAGACCCAGTACTTC.